Listed here are 26 T cell receptor beta chains from one sample, sequenced in a study of somatic mutations in cytotoxic T cells in rheumatoid arthritis. Data came from immunoSEQ multiplex PCR; TCRdb stores just in-frame clones and leaves some out. The sample carries fewer than 20,000 clones, roughly 82% recorded once. Sequenced input: CD8+ T cells sorted from blood. Receptors were obtained from a woman in her forties or fifties with rheumatoid arthritis.

This clone was observed a handful of times. The chain couples TRBV14 to TRBJ2-7; D is uncertain. Germline V gene data show CDR1 as SGHDN and CDR2 as FVKESK. V gave up 1 base and J gave up 5 bases, with 15 bases separating them. This CDR3 is built from 15 residues. CDR3 in amino acids: CASSQVTFPGDEQYF. The CDR3 DNA reads TGTGCCAGCAGCCAAGTCACCTTCCCCGGAGACGAGCAGTACTTC.

The V call is TRBV30, the J call TRBJ2-7; D is undetermined. V lost 0 bases to trimming and J lost 6 bases, with 12 bases between them. This CDR3 region has 13 residues. Germline CDR1 and CDR2: GTSNPN and SVGIG (reference sequence). CDR3 sequence: CAWSVGSLGEQYF. The CDR3 nucleotides are TGTGCCTGGAGTGTAGGTTCCCTCGGCGAGCAGTACTTC.

The chain has TRBV7-6 and TRBJ1-2; TRBD1 might be the D (6 bases). Germline V CDR1 and CDR2: SGHVS, FNYEAQ. The CDR3 is 15 residues long. Trimming took off 5 bases at V and 2 bases at J, with 15 bases between the two ends. The chain's CDR3 is CASSAQTGTNYGYTF. CDR3 sequence (DNA): TGTGCCAGCAGCGCCCAGACGGGGACAAACTATGGCTACACCTTC.

The chain couples TRBV13 to TRBJ2-2; no clear D gene. Germline V gene data show CDR1 as PRHDT and CDR2 as FYEKMQ (reference sequence). The V gene lost 6 bases and the J gene lost 3 bases, with 5 bases spanning the gap. The CDR3 extends over 12 amino acids. The CDR3 sequence is CASRPYTGELFF. DNA for the CDR3: TGTGCCAGCAGGCCGTACACCGGGGAGCTGTTTTTT.

The chain joins TRBV9 to TRBJ2-6; no firm D call. The ends were cut back, 0 bases at V and 2 bases at J, with 6 bases in the middle. Germline CDR1 SGDLS, CDR2 YYNGEE. The CDR3 runs 15 residues. The CDR3 loop is CASSVEGTGANVLTF. The CDR3 DNA reads TGTGCCAGCAGCGTAGAAGGGACTGGGGCCAACGTCCTGACTTTC.

This clone was counted between two and nine times. The V gene is TRBV10-3, the J gene TRBJ1-1; D gene unclear. CDR1 and CDR2 (germline): ENHRY, SYGVKD. CDR3 length: 12 residues. V lost 4 bases and J 3 bases, leaving 6 bases between the germline ends. The CDR3, as DNA: TGTGCCATCAGTGTGGGGTACACTGAAGCTTTCTTT. Amino acids: CAISVGYTEAFF.

This chain connects TRBV2 to TRBJ2-1; 7 bases are shared with TRBD2. Germline values: CDR1 SNHLY, CDR2 FYNNEI. V trimming: 1 base; J trimming: 3 bases; junction bases outside the gene matches: 21. The CDR3 totals 21 residues. In DNA form, the CDR3 reads TGTGCCAGCAGTGAAGTCGTCGGACTGGAGGACGGGGGGAGTGGCTACAATGAGCAGTTCTTC. This gives the protein CASSEVVGLEDGGSGYNEQFF. The variable domain in full, with the rest retrieved from reference TRBV2 and TRBJ2-1, is EPEVTQTPSHQVTQMGQEVILRCVPISNHLYFYWYRQILGQKVEFLVSFYNNEISEKSEIFDDQFSVERPDGSNFTLKIRSTKLEDSAMYFCASSEVVGLEDGGSGYNEQFFGPGTRLTVL.

The chain has TRBV10-3 and TRBJ1-1; no clear D. Germline V CDR1 and CDR2: ENHRY, SYGVKD. The CDR3 sequence is 13 residues long. V lost 2 bases to trimming and J lost 6 bases, with 10 bases between them. CDR3 region: CAISEGVVPEAFF. The CDR3 nucleotides are TGTGCCATCAGTGAGGGGGTGGTACCTGAAGCTTTCTTT.

This chain links TRBV5-1 with TRBJ2-1; D perhaps matches TRBD1 (6 bases). The CDR3 has 15 amino acids. V lost 0 bases and J lost 1, with 8 bases in between. CDR1 is SGHRS and CDR2 is YFSETQ in the germline V gene. CDR3 sequence (DNA): TGCGCCAGCAGCTTGGAAGGGGGATCCTACAATGAGCAGTTCTTC. It yields the protein CASSLEGGSYNEQFF.

The gene calls are TRBV7-9 and TRBJ2-2; D possibly corresponds to TRBD2 (5 bases). Germline-derived CDR1 and CDR2 are SEHNR and FQNEAQ (reference sequence). The CDR3 is made up of 14 amino acids. V shed 5 bases and J shed 5 bases, with 12 bases lying between them. CDR3 sequence (DNA): TGTGCCAGCAGCATAAGCGGCGGAACCGGGGAGCTGTTTTTT. It codes for CASSISGGTGELFF.

This clone was observed a single time. The CDR3 region has the DNA TGTGCCAGCACCCCCCTTCTAGCGGGGGGGTACAATGAGCAGTTCTTC. Translated, it gives CASTPLLAGGYNEQFF. The V and J genes are TRBV27 and TRBJ2-1; TRBD2 matches at 12 bases. Germline CDR1 reads MNHEY; CDR2 reads SMNVEV (reference sequence). The CDR3 contains 16 residues. V was clipped by 7 bases and J by 4 bases; unmatched bases: 8.

The chain recombines TRBV14 with TRBJ1-1; 9 bases align to TRBD1. Trimming cost V 3 bases and J 2 bases; bases outside gene matches: 10. The CDR3 length is 17 residues. Germline CDR1 SGHDN, CDR2 FVKESK. The CDR3 coding sequence is TGTGCCAGCAGCCAGGTTAACAGGGGGCGCGTCAACACTGAAGCTTTCTTT. Its protein is CASSQVNRGRVNTEAFF.

The rearrangement links TRBV5-1 to TRBJ2-3; D call uncertain. Germline loops: CDR1 SGHRS, CDR2 YFSETQ. The CDR3 totals 15 residues. With 1 base removed from V and 4 bases from J, the gap between germline ends came to 13 bases. CDR3 protein: CASSLLPGNADTQYF. The CDR3, as DNA: TGCGCCAGCAGCTTGCTCCCGGGTAACGCAGATACGCAGTATTTT. Complete variable domain (other parts from reference TRBV5-1 and TRBJ2-3): KAGVTQTPRYLIKTRGQQVTLSCSPISGHRSVSWYQQTPGQGLQFLFEYFSETQRNKGNFPGRFSGRQFSNSRSEMNVSTLELGDSALYLCASSLLPGNADTQYFGPGTRLTVL.

This sequence joins TRBV5-6 and TRBJ2-5; TRBD1 agrees at 9 bases. With 3 bases clipped from V and 0 bases from J, the junction kept 6 bases outside the gene matches. Germline V gene sequence: CDR1 SGHDT, CDR2 YYEEEE. This CDR3 has 16 residues. For the CDR3, the DNA is TGTGCCAGCAGCTATAGAGGACAGGGGTACCAAGAGACCCAGTACTTC. This gives the protein CASSYRGQGYQETQYF.

The CDR3 loop is CASSYAGTGSYEQYF. CDR3 in DNA: TGTGCCAGCAGTTACGCCGGGACAGGGAGCTACGAGCAGTACTTC. V is TRBV6-5 and J is TRBJ2-7; 9 bases fit TRBD1. CDR1 and CDR2 from the germline V gene are MNHEY and SVGAGI. J was trimmed by 3 bases and V by 2 bases; bases with no gene match: 5. The CDR3 runs 15 residues.

The rearrangement links TRBV4-1 to TRBJ1-2; a possible D gene is TRBD1 (5 bases). The CDR3 has 14 residues. Germline-derived CDR1 and CDR2 are MGHRA and YSYEKL. V was trimmed by 3 bases and J by 7 bases, leaving 15 bases between them. The CDR3 protein is CASSQSRGRGGYTF. The CDR3 bases are TGCGCCAGCAGCCAGTCGAGGGGTCGTGGTGGCTACACCTTC.

The rearrangement uses TRBV2 and TRBJ2-7; no reliable D call. Trimming cost V 1 base and J 2 bases, with 6 bases left between them. Germline V CDR1 and CDR2: SNHLY, FYNNEI. This CDR3 contains 13 residues. In DNA, the CDR3 is TGTGCCAGCAGTGAAGACGGAACCTACGAGCAGTACTTC. This codes for CASSEDGTYEQYF.

In DNA form, the CDR3 reads TGTGCCAGCAGTTATGGGGACGGAGCCTACGAGCAGTACTTC. Protein: CASSYGDGAYEQYF. The chain uses TRBV6-6 and TRBJ2-7; D is perhaps TRBD1 or TRBD2 (5 bases each). This CDR3 region has 14 residues. CDR1 MNHNY and CDR2 SVGAGI come from the germline V gene (reference sequence). Trimming shortened V by 3 bases and J by 2 bases, and 11 bases separated the two germline ends.

The rearrangement links TRBV28 to TRBJ2-7; D is ambiguous. Germline V gene lookup returns CDR1 MDHEN and CDR2 SYDVKM. CDR3 size: 13 residues. Deletions cut 2 bases from V and 3 bases from J, with 8 bases between. The CDR3 loop reads CASSLNSNYEQYF. The CDR3, as DNA: TGTGCCAGCAGTTTAAACAGTAACTACGAGCAGTACTTC.

V is TRBV7-9 and J is TRBJ2-3, with 10 nucleotides matching TRBD1. Germline V gene sequence: CDR1 SEHNR, CDR2 FQNEAQ (reference sequence). The ends lost 6 bases at V and 1 base at J; junction bases unmatched: 4. CDR3 size: 15 residues. CDR3 nucleotide sequence: TGTGCCAGCAGTTCCGGGACAGGGGGCACAGATACGCAGTATTTT. Its protein is CASSSGTGGTDTQYF.

This clone showed up just a few times. V usage is TRBV11-2 and J usage is TRBJ2-5; D may correspond to TRBD1 or TRBD2 (5 bases each). Germline V gene sequence: CDR1 SGHAT, CDR2 FQNNGV. V was trimmed by 3 bases and J by 2 bases, leaving 7 bases between them. The CDR3 contains 13 residues. The CDR3 coding sequence is TGTGCCAGCAGCTTTTGGGGGCAAGAGACCCAGTACTTC. Translating it yields CASSFWGQETQYF. The full variable domain, rest sourced from reference TRBV11-2 and TRBJ2-5, is EAGVAQSPRYKIIEKRQSVAFWCNPISGHATLYWYQQILGQGPKLLIQFQNNGVVDDSQLPKDRFSAERLKGVDSTLKIQPAKLEDSAVYLCASSFWGQETQYFGPGTRLLVL.

This clone was recorded once. V and J are TRBV5-1 and TRBJ2-1, with 10 nucleotides matching TRBD2. There are 14 residues in the CDR3. The germline V gene encodes CDR1 SGHRS and CDR2 YFSETQ. V lost 2 bases and J lost 9; bases outside the gene matches: 5. The CDR3 protein is CASSLAGGPSEQFF. In nucleotides, the CDR3 is TGCGCCAGCAGCTTAGCGGGGGGGCCTTCTGAGCAGTTCTTC.

The gene calls are TRBV5-6 and TRBJ1-5; D is undetermined. The length of the CDR3 is 15 residues. Trimming stripped 0 bases from V and 2 bases from J, with 9 bases between. Germline V CDR1 and CDR2: SGHDT, YYEEEE. CDR3 sequence reads: CASSLAGSRNQPQHF. As DNA, the CDR3 is TGTGCCAGCAGCTTGGCGGGCAGCCGCAATCAGCCCCAGCATTTT.

This clone was observed once. The CDR3 protein is CASSLPTGMTHEQYF. The CDR3 DNA reads as TGTGCCAGCAGCTTACCGACAGGAATGACTCACGAGCAGTACTTC. The chain employs TRBV5-4 and TRBJ2-5; the D gene is possibly TRBD1 (6 bases). The J call may be incorrect, as the DNA end agrees better with TRBJ2-7. This CDR3 has 15 amino acids. CDR1 SGHNT and CDR2 YYREEE come from the germline V gene (reference sequence).

The chain recombines TRBV20-1 with TRBJ2-7; D perhaps matches TRBD2 (6 bases). V shed 7 bases and J shed 3 bases, with 10 bases lying between them. There are 11 residues in the CDR3. Per the germline V gene, CDR1 is DFQATT and CDR2 is SNEGSKA (reference sequence). The CDR3 here is CSGRGDYEQYF. The DNA of the CDR3 is TGCAGTGGGAGGGGCGACTACGAGCAGTACTTC.

The chain combines TRBV30 with TRBJ1-2, with 10 bases that match TRBD1. In germline, CDR1 is GTSNPN, CDR2 SVGIG (reference sequence). The trim removed 2 bases at V and 4 bases at J, leaving 4 bases unmatched. The CDR3 contains 14 residues. CDR3: CAWSPGQGSYGYTF. CDR3 DNA: TGTGCCTGGAGTCCGGGACAGGGGTCCTATGGCTACACCTTC.